These T cell receptor beta chains were read from a single sample in a study of regulatory T cells in long-lasting Graves disease. One entry per CDR3 protein results from TCRdb running MiXCR on the multiplex PCR reads. The sample lists about 400,000 distinct CDR3 sequences, roughly 20% occurring once. Sequences were derived from peripheral blood mononuclear cells (PBMCs), sampled when the disease was refractory, from a patient treated with antithyroid drugs. The receptor source for this set is a female donor with Graves disease. The CDR3 runs from the conserved cysteine through the conserved F or W. The order of the fields is V gene, clone size, D gene, J gene, CDR3 protein, CDR3 DNA. D genes are given only for firm matches. The size entry is marked missing in some rows and otherwise reads once, few, many or a size class.

TRBV2	many	NA	TRBJ1-1	CASKFEGYTEAFF	TGTGCCAGCAAATTCGAGGGGTACACTGAAGCTTTCTTT
TRBV5-6	many	NA	TRBJ2-7	CASSVKTALYEQYF	TGTGCCAGCAGCGTAAAGACAGCGCTCTACGAGCAGTACTTC
TRBV9	NA	TRBD2	TRBJ2-6	CTSSVALAGAGANVLTF	TGTACCAGCAGCGTAGCACTAGCGGGAGCTGGGGCCAACGTCCTGACTTTC
TRBV7-2	few	TRBD1	TRBJ1-3	CASSPSGQHTNTIYF	TGTGCCAGCAGCCCATCGGGACAGCACACAAACACCATATATTTT
TRBV19	few	TRBD1	TRBJ2-7	CASSMGTGKYEQYF	TGTGCCAGTAGTATGGGGACAGGGAAATACGAGCAGTACTTC
TRBV7-2	many	NA	TRBJ1-1	CASSFGAGLLNTEAFF	NA
TRBV6-1	NA	NA	TRBJ2-3	CASRQQGSTDTQYF	TGTGCCAGCAGGCAACAGGGCAGCACAGATACGCAGTATTTT
TRBV7-2	few	NA	TRBJ1-2	CASSSPRLGTVYGYTF	TGTGCCAGCAGCTCCCCCAGGTTGGGGACCGTATATGGCTACACCTTC
TRBV6-5	many	NA	TRBJ1-1	CASSYSLNTEAFF	TGTGCCAGCAGTTACTCACTGAACACTGAAGCTTTCTTT
TRBV3-1	NA	TRBD2	TRBJ2-2	CASSQSGVNTGELFF	TGTGCCAGCAGCCAAAGCGGGGTAAACACCGGGGAGCTGTTTTTT
TRBV4-3	NA	NA	TRBJ1-4	CASSQRLGSNEKLFF	TGCGCCAGCAGCCAACGTCTGGGTTCTAATGAAAAACTGTTTTTT
TRBV9	NA	TRBD2	TRBJ2-7	CASSGEGLAREQYF	TGTGCCAGCAGCGGGGAGGGACTTGCTAGAGAGCAGTACTTC
TRBV19	NA	TRBD1	TRBJ1-2	CASSTSGQLDGYTF	TGTGCCAGTAGTACCTCGGGACAGCTAGATGGCTACACCTTC
TRBV6-5	many	NA	TRBJ2-7	CASSYGQGPEGEQYF	TGTGCCAGCAGTTATGGGCAGGGCCCAGAGGGCGAGCAGTACTTC
TRBV28	many	NA	TRBJ1-2	CASSPTHGWGYGYTF	TGTGCCAGCAGTCCTACTCACGGTTGGGGGTATGGCTACACCTTC
TRBV29-1	few	NA	TRBJ1-2	CSVLSVDYGYTF	TGCAGCGTTCTGTCGGTTGACTATGGCTACACCTTC
TRBV28	NA	TRBD2	TRBJ2-1	CASITSGSYNEQFF	TGTGCCAGCATCACTAGCGGGAGTTACAATGAGCAGTTCTTC